This is a list of T cell receptor beta chains from one sample in a study of blood T cell repertoires in COVID-19. Generated by immunoSEQ multiplex PCR, the TCRdb table keeps only in-frame clones and is missing some. The table records around 300,000 clones, around 86% of them present only once. Sequenced sample: peripheral blood. Every receptor here comes from a man in his fifties or sixties with acute or convalescent COVID-19. Each CDR3 is given with its conserved first and last residue. A D gene is named only where the DNA matches it firmly. For some rows the clone size is stated as once, few or many, or as a class when expanded; others skip it.

J gene: TRBJ1-1; D gene: TRBD1; V gene: TRBV28; CDR3 length: 14; clone size: .; CDR3 protein: CASSLWGQGTEAFF; CDR3 DNA: TGTGCCAGCAGTTTATGGGGACAGGGAACTGAAGCTTTCTTT
J gene: TRBJ2-7; D gene: .; V gene: TRBV5-1; CDR3 length: 13; clone size: .; CDR3 protein: CASSPGSPYEQYF; CDR3 DNA: TGCGCCAGCAGTCCAGGGTCGCCCTACGAGCAGTACTTC
J gene: TRBJ1-1; D gene: .; V gene: TRBV9; CDR3 length: 14; clone size: .; CDR3 protein: CASSVEGLVTEAFF; CDR3 DNA: TGTGCCAGCAGCGTAGAGGGGCTCGTCACTGAAGCTTTCTTT
J gene: TRBJ2-7; D gene: .; V gene: TRBV5-1; CDR3 length: 15; clone size: few; CDR3 protein: CASSLGQGVTYEQYF; CDR3 DNA: TGCGCCAGCAGCTTGGGACAAGGGGTAACCTACGAGCAGTACTTC
J gene: TRBJ2-1; D gene: TRBD2; V gene: TRBV7-3; CDR3 length: 15; clone size: .; CDR3 protein: CASSPGTSAYNEQFF; CDR3 DNA: TGTGCCAGCAGCCCCGGGACTAGCGCATACAATGAGCAGTTCTTC
J gene: TRBJ2-2; D gene: .; V gene: TRBV9; CDR3 length: 15; clone size: .; CDR3 protein: CASSVASANTGELFF; CDR3 DNA: TGTGCCAGCAGCGTAGCTAGCGCGAACACCGGGGAGCTGTTTTTT
J gene: TRBJ2-4; D gene: TRBD1; V gene: TRBV9; CDR3 length: 15; clone size: .; CDR3 protein: CASSRGQANGRDQYF; CDR3 DNA: TGTGCCAGCAGCAGAGGACAGGCGAACGGAAGGGATCAGTACTTC
J gene: TRBJ2-3; D gene: .; V gene: TRBV3-1/TRBV3-2; CDR3 length: 14; clone size: .; CDR3 protein: CASSPGGSTDTQYF; CDR3 DNA: TGTGCCAGCAGCCCAGGGGGGAGCACAGATACGCAGTATTTT
J gene: TRBJ1-6; D gene: .; V gene: TRBV6-4; CDR3 length: 13; clone size: few; CDR3 protein: CASSDEYGSPLHF; CDR3 DNA: TGTGCCAGCAGTGACGAATACGGTTCACCCCTCCACTTT
J gene: TRBJ1-6; D gene: .; V gene: TRBV5-1; CDR3 length: 15; clone size: few; CDR3 protein: CASSRAGTANSPLHF; CDR3 DNA: TGCGCCAGCAGCAGAGCCGGGACTGCGAATTCACCCCTCCACTTT
J gene: TRBJ2-1; D gene: .; V gene: TRBV5-5; CDR3 length: 16; clone size: .; CDR3 protein: CASSWSGVTTYNEQFF; CDR3 DNA: TGTGCCAGCAGCTGGAGTGGTGTGACCACTTACAATGAGCAGTTCTTC
J gene: TRBJ1-6; D gene: .; V gene: TRBV9; CDR3 length: 14; clone size: .; CDR3 protein: CASSVVGVNSPLHF; CDR3 DNA: TGTGCCAGCAGCGTAGTCGGGGTAAATTCACCCCTCCACTTT
J gene: TRBJ2-4; D gene: .; V gene: TRBV30; CDR3 length: 17; clone size: .; CDR3 protein: CAWSTQTGRALKNIQYF; CDR3 DNA: TGTGCCTGGAGTACACAAACAGGGCGAGCCCTCAAAAACATTCAGTACTTC
J gene: TRBJ2-7; D gene: TRBD2; V gene: TRBV19; CDR3 length: 14; clone size: .; CDR3 protein: CASTPGTTDYEQYF; CDR3 DNA: TGTGCCAGTACCCCCGGGACTACCGACTACGAGCAGTACTTC
J gene: TRBJ2-5; D gene: TRBD2; V gene: TRBV6-5; CDR3 length: 16; clone size: .; CDR3 protein: CASSYSPAGGQETQYF; CDR3 DNA: TGTGCCAGCAGTTACTCGCCAGCGGGGGGCCAAGAGACCCAGTACTTC
J gene: TRBJ2-1; D gene: .; V gene: TRBV27; CDR3 length: 14; clone size: .; CDR3 protein: CASSLGGPNNEQFF; CDR3 DNA: TGTGCCAGCAGTTTGGGTGGGCCAAACAATGAGCAGTTCTTC
J gene: TRBJ1-5; D gene: .; V gene: TRBV2; CDR3 length: 14; clone size: .; CDR3 protein: CATSGEGIGQPQHF; CDR3 DNA: TGTGCCACCTCGGGGGAAGGGATTGGTCAGCCCCAGCATTTT
J gene: TRBJ2-1; D gene: TRBD1; V gene: TRBV29-1; CDR3 length: 13; clone size: .; CDR3 protein: CSVVRGPGNEQFF; CDR3 DNA: TGCAGCGTTGTGAGGGGGCCGGGCAATGAGCAGTTCTTC
J gene: TRBJ2-5; D gene: TRBD1; V gene: TRBV12-3/TRBV12-4; CDR3 length: 12; clone size: .; CDR3 protein: CASRGTGGTQYF; CDR3 DNA: TGTGCCAGCAGGGGGACAGGGGGGACCCAGTACTTC
J gene: TRBJ1-6; D gene: TRBD1; V gene: TRBV5-1; CDR3 length: 13; clone size: .; CDR3 protein: CASSRDRNSPLHF; CDR3 DNA: TGCGCCAGCAGTCGGGACAGGAATTCACCCCTCCACTTT
J gene: TRBJ2-5; D gene: .; V gene: TRBV7-6; CDR3 length: 11; clone size: once; CDR3 protein: CASSLSGAQYF; CDR3 DNA: TGTGCCAGCAGCTTATCGGGAGCCCAGTACTTC
J gene: TRBJ1-5; D gene: TRBD1; V gene: TRBV6-5; CDR3 length: 14; clone size: .; CDR3 protein: CASNPGQSNQPQHF; CDR3 DNA: TGTGCCAGCAACCCGGGACAGAGCAATCAGCCCCAGCATTTT
J gene: TRBJ2-1; D gene: TRBD1; V gene: TRBV7-2; CDR3 length: 15; clone size: .; CDR3 protein: CASSLQGASYNEQFF; CDR3 DNA: TGTGCCAGCAGCTTACAGGGGGCATCATACAATGAGCAGTTCTTC
J gene: TRBJ2-7; D gene: TRBD1; V gene: TRBV13; CDR3 length: 15; clone size: .; CDR3 protein: CASSFKQGAAYEQYF; CDR3 DNA: TGTGCCAGCAGCTTTAAACAGGGGGCGGCCTACGAGCAGTACTTC
J gene: TRBJ1-6; D gene: TRBD1; V gene: TRBV3-1/TRBV3-2; CDR3 length: 15; clone size: once; CDR3 protein: CASSDGQAFGSPLHF; CDR3 DNA: TGTGCCAGCAGCGATGGACAGGCGTTCGGTTCACCCCTCCACTTT
J gene: TRBJ2-2; D gene: .; V gene: TRBV19; CDR3 length: 14; clone size: .; CDR3 protein: CASSIKSQAGELFF; CDR3 DNA: TGTGCCAGTAGTATAAAATCCCAGGCCGGGGAGCTGTTTTTT
J gene: TRBJ2-1; D gene: TRBD2; V gene: TRBV5-4; CDR3 length: 14; clone size: .; CDR3 protein: CASSLAGNYNEQFF; CDR3 DNA: TGTGCCAGCAGCTTAGCGGGAAATTACAATGAGCAGTTCTTC
J gene: TRBJ1-2; D gene: .; V gene: TRBV5-6; CDR3 length: 14; clone size: .; CDR3 protein: CASSTPTGNWGYTF; CDR3 DNA: TGTGCCAGCAGCACCCCGACAGGAAATTGGGGCTACACCTTC
J gene: TRBJ2-7; D gene: TRBD1; V gene: TRBV18; CDR3 length: 13; clone size: few; CDR3 protein: CASSPGTGHEQYF; CDR3 DNA: TGTGCCAGCTCACCAGGGACAGGCCACGAGCAGTACTTC
J gene: TRBJ1-1; D gene: .; V gene: TRBV7-3; CDR3 length: 13; clone size: .; CDR3 protein: CASSLLGGTEAFF; CDR3 DNA: TGTGCCAGCAGCTTATTGGGGGGCACTGAAGCTTTCTTT
J gene: TRBJ1-5; D gene: TRBD1; V gene: TRBV18; CDR3 length: 14; clone size: .; CDR3 protein: CASSPGQDNQPQHF; CDR3 DNA: TGTGCCAGCTCACCGGGACAGGACAATCAGCCCCAGCATTTT
J gene: TRBJ1-1; D gene: TRBD1; V gene: TRBV30; CDR3 length: 13; clone size: .; CDR3 protein: CAWRPTGVTEAFF; CDR3 DNA: TGTGCCTGGAGACCAACAGGGGTAACTGAAGCTTTCTTT
J gene: TRBJ1-1; D gene: .; V gene: TRBV19; CDR3 length: 11; clone size: .; CDR3 protein: CASSQNTEAFF; CDR3 DNA: TGTGCCAGTAGTCAGAACACTGAAGCTTTCTTT
J gene: TRBJ1-1; D gene: TRBD1; V gene: TRBV5-5; CDR3 length: 14; clone size: .; CDR3 protein: CASSAQGAITEAFF; CDR3 DNA: TGTGCCAGCAGCGCACAGGGGGCGATCACTGAAGCTTTCTTT
J gene: TRBJ1-6; D gene: TRBD1; V gene: TRBV6-5; CDR3 length: 15; clone size: .; CDR3 protein: CASSYQTTGATTLHF; CDR3 DNA: TGTGCCAGCAGTTACCAAACGACAGGGGCGACCACCCTCCACTTT
J gene: TRBJ1-1; D gene: TRBD1; V gene: TRBV6-5; CDR3 length: 15; clone size: .; CDR3 protein: CASLRDRVTNTEAFF; CDR3 DNA: TGTGCCAGCCTCCGGGACAGGGTGACGAACACTGAAGCTTTCTTT
J gene: TRBJ1-1; D gene: .; V gene: TRBV9; CDR3 length: 15; clone size: once; CDR3 protein: CASSPRAQAPTEAFF; CDR3 DNA: TGTGCCAGCAGTCCCCGTGCTCAGGCCCCTACTGAAGCTTTCTTT
J gene: TRBJ1-5; D gene: TRBD1; V gene: TRBV7-9; CDR3 length: 15; clone size: .; CDR3 protein: CASSSQGTSNQPQHF; CDR3 DNA: TGTGCCAGCAGCTCACAGGGGACCAGCAATCAGCCCCAGCATTTT
J gene: TRBJ2-2; D gene: .; V gene: TRBV11-2; CDR3 length: 14; clone size: .; CDR3 protein: CASSTVKNTGELFF; CDR3 DNA: TGTGCCAGCAGCACTGTAAAGAACACCGGGGAGCTGTTTTTT
J gene: TRBJ1-4; D gene: .; V gene: TRBV2; CDR3 length: 12; clone size: .; CDR3 protein: CASMRTFEKLFF; CDR3 DNA: TGTGCCAGCATGCGGACATTTGAAAAACTGTTTTTT
J gene: TRBJ1-1; D gene: .; V gene: TRBV6-5; CDR3 length: 11; clone size: .; CDR3 protein: CASSYGREAFF; CDR3 DNA: TGTGCCAGCAGTTACGGACGGGAGGCTTTCTTT